The clone carrying this T cell receptor (beta chain) was observed a handful of times. Its antigen is still unknown. Germline CDR1 and CDR2: SGHVS and FQNEAQ. V lost 1 base to trimming and J lost 6 bases; unmatched junction nucleotides: 9. The CDR3 contains 16 residues. The data belong to a study of T cell repertoires in cytomegalovirus infection. Study-level background: Used in the study were CMV epitopes, some recently identified and HLA-C-restricted, others well-studied and HLA-B-restricted.

General observations from the study: Ex vivo responses were dominated by HLA-C-restricted CMV-specific TCR beta clonotypes.

One entry per CDR3 protein results from TCRdb running MiXCR on the reads. The table lists about 110,000 distinct CDR3 sequences, roughly 40% of them singletons. This chain links TRBV7-8 with TRBJ2-3, with TRBD1 identical over 8 bases. Specimen: CD8+ T cells from cultured PBMCs, collected from culture after CMV antigen stimulation. The clonotype was recovered from a human donor in good health (CMV status not recorded). Some clones in this sample may be carry-over from other donors' samples. The CDR3 here is CASSLGFDRGKDTQYF. The CDR3 DNA reads as TGTGCCAGCAGCTTAGGATTCGACAGGGGAAAGGATACGCAGTATTTT.